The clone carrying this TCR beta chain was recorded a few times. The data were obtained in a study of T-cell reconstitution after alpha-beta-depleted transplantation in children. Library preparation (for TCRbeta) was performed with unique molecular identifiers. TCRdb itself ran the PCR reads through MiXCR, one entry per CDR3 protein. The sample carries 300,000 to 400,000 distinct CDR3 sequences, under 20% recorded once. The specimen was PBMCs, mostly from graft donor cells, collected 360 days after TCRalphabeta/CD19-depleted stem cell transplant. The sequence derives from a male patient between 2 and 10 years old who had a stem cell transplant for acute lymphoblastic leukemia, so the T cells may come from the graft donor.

CDR3 DNA: TGTGCCAGCAGCTACGGTGGCTTACCCGGCGAGCAGTACTTC. Translated: CASSYGGLPGEQYF. The genes are TRBV7-2 and TRBJ2-7; D gene unclear. This CDR3 spans 14 amino acids. Germline V CDR1 and CDR2: SGHTA, FQGNSA. V lost 4 bases, J lost 6 bases, and 16 bases lay in between.